This passage covers 8 T cell receptor beta chains from one sample sequenced in a study of post-analysis software for immune sequencing data. Overall study findings and caveats: There were roughly 5 TRBV segments more frequent in patients than controls, and TRBV5-6, TRBV5-1 and TRBV20-1 were among them.

Incorporated into the TCR beta cDNA libraries were unique molecular identifiers, which served to reduce PCR and sequencing biases. TCRdb itself ran the PCR reads through MiXCR, one entry per CDR3 protein. In the table there are a few hundred thousand distinct CDR3 sequences, around 40% of which are singletons. Antigens of these TCRs are unknown. Material for sequencing was blood. The receptors shown here come from a girl between 10 and 17 years old with multiple sclerosis.

J is TRBJ2-7 and V is TRBV28; perhaps TRBD2 as D (6 bases). V gave up 2 bases and J gave up 5 bases, with 10 bases separating them. CDR1 MDHEN and CDR2 SYDVKM come from the germline V gene. CDR3 size: 13 residues. The chain's CDR3 is CASSLVGGHEQYF. The CDR3 DNA reads TGTGCCAGCAGTTTAGTGGGAGGTCACGAGCAGTACTTC.

This clonotype came up a few times. The chain couples TRBV28 to TRBJ2-5; D uncertain. Germline V gene lookup returns CDR1 MDHEN and CDR2 SYDVKM. Trimming removed 8 bases from V and 5 bases from J, with 21 bases in between. The CDR3 covers 15 residues. The CDR3 sequence: CASRGVTSSGETQYF. DNA for the CDR3: TGTGCCAGCCGTGGCGTGACCTCTTCTGGGGAGACCCAGTACTTC.

The rearrangement uses TRBV20-1 and TRBJ2-7; 8 positions match TRBD1. V lost 6 bases and J lost 2; bases outside the gene matches: 9. This CDR3 is built from 14 residues. Germline V lookup: CDR1 DFQATT, CDR2 SNEGSKA (reference sequence). CDR3 amino acids: CSAPDRDQTYEQYF. CDR3 DNA sequence: TGCAGTGCCCCGGACAGGGACCAGACCTACGAGCAGTACTTC.

The rearrangement uses TRBV28 and TRBJ2-1, with 8 nucleotides matching TRBD2. Trimming cost V 7 bases and J 4 bases; bases outside gene matches: 6. The CDR3 extends over 14 amino acids. Germline lookup yields CDR1 MDHEN and CDR2 SYDVKM. The CDR3, as DNA: TGTGCCAGCATTGGGGTAGCGGGGTACAATGAGCAGTTCTTC. Protein product: CASIGVAGYNEQFF.

The table lists this clonotype with a few counts. V gene TRBV20-1 combines with J gene TRBJ2-1; 13 bases map to TRBD2. Germline lookup yields CDR1 DFQATT and CDR2 SNEGSKA (reference sequence). The CDR3 extends over 15 amino acids. The trim removed 5 bases at V and 4 bases at J, leaving 5 bases unmatched. The CDR3 DNA is TGCAGTGCTCGGACTAGCGGGAGTTGGTACAATGAGCAGTTCTTC. Residues: CSARTSGSWYNEQFF.

This clonotype was found a few times. The J gene is TRBJ2-3, the V gene TRBV12-3 or TRBV12-4; D gene uncertain. Trimming took off 8 bases at V and 2 bases at J, with 14 bases between the two ends. The CDR3 runs 14 residues. CDR3 loop: CASAGRTTTDTQYF. The CDR3 nucleotides are TGTGCCAGCGCCGGCCGCACTACCACAGATACGCAGTATTTT.

This clonotype was seen a single time. The gene calls are TRBV10-2 and TRBJ1-5; TRBD1 matches 7 bases. Germline trimming cut 3 bases from V and 2 bases from J; bases unmatched to any gene: 4. The CDR3 totals 15 residues. Germline V lookup: CDR1 WSHSY, CDR2 SAAADI. Here the CDR3 reads CASSDHGQGNQPQHF. CDR3 nucleotide sequence: TGCGCCAGCAGTGATCATGGACAGGGCAATCAGCCCCAGCATTTT.

This clonotype has a handful of counts. V usage is TRBV28 and J usage is TRBJ2-6; the D gene is possibly TRBD1 (5 bases). CDR1 and CDR2 from the germline V gene are MDHEN and SYDVKM. The CDR3 extends over 14 amino acids. The germline V and J ends were trimmed by 4 bases and 1 base, with 5 bases remaining between them. CDR3 coding DNA: TGTGCCAGCAGTTACAGGTCTGGGGCCAACGTCCTGACTTTC. This encodes CASSYRSGANVLTF.